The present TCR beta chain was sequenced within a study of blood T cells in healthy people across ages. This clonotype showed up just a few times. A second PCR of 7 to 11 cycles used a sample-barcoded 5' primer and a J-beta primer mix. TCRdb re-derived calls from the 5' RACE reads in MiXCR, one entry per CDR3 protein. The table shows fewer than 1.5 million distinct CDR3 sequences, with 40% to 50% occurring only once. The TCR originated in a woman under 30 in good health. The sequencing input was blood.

The CDR3 protein is CAISGTGGRYEQFF. Here the CDR3 DNA reads TGTGCCATCAGTGGGACTGGCGGGAGGTATGAGCAGTTCTTC. This chain joins TRBV10-3 and TRBJ2-1; 8 nucleotides agree with TRBD2. CDR1 is ENHRY and CDR2 is SYGVKD in the germline V gene. The CDR3 length is 14 residues. The J segment lost 8 bases and the V segment lost 4 bases, leaving 7 bases of the junction unmatched.